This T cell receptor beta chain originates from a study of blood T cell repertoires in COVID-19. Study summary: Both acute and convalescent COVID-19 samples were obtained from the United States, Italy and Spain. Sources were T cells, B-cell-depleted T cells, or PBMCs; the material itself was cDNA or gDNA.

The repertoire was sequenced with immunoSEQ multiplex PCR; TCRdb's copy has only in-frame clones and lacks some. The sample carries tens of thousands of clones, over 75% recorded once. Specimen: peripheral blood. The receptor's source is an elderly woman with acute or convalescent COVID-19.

This CDR3 reads CASSQGQGAGNTIYF. DNA for the CDR3: TGCGCCAGCAGCCAAGGGCAGGGGGCTGGAAACACCATATATTTT. V and J are TRBV4-3 and TRBJ1-3; 7 bases agree with TRBD1. Germline trimming cut 1 base from V and 2 bases from J; bases unmatched to any gene: 2. The CDR3 consists of 15 residues. Germline V gives CDR1 LGHNA, CDR2 YSLEER.